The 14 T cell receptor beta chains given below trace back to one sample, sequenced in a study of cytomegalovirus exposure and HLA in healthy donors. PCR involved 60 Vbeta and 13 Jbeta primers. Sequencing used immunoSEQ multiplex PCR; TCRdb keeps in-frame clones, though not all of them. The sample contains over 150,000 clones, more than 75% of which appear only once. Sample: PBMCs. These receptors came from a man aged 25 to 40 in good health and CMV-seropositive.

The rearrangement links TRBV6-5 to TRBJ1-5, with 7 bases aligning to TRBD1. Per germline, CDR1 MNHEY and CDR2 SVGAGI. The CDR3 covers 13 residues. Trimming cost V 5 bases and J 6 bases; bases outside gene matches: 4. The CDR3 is CASSLTGFQPQHF. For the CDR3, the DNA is TGTGCCAGCAGTCTGACAGGGTTTCAGCCCCAGCATTTT.

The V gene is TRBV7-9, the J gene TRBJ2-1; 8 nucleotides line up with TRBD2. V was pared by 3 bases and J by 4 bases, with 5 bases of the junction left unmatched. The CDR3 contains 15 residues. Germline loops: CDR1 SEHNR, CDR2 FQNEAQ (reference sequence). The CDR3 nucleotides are TGTGCCAGCAGCTTCGGACTAGCTAGGTACAATGAGCAGTTCTTC. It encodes CASSFGLARYNEQFF. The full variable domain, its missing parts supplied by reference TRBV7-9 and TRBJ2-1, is DTGVSQNPRHKITKRGQNVTFRCDPISEHNRLYWYRQTLGQGPEFLTYFQNEAQLEKSRLLSDRFSAERPKGSFSTLEIQRTEQGDSAMYLCASSFGLARYNEQFFGPGTRLTVL.

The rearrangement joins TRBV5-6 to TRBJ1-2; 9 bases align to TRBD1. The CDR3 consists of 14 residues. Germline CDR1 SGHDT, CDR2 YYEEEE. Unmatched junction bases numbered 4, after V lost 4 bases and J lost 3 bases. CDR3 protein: CASSRTGGDYGYTF. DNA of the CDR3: TGTGCCAGCAGCCGCACAGGGGGCGACTATGGCTACACCTTC.

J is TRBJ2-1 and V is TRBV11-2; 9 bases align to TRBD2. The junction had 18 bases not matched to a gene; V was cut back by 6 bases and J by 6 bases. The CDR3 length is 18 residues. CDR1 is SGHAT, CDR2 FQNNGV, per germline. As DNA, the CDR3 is TGTGCCAGCAGAAGGACACTCCGGGTGGCGGGAGGGCCCAATGAGCAGTTCTTC. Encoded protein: CASRRTLRVAGGPNEQFF.

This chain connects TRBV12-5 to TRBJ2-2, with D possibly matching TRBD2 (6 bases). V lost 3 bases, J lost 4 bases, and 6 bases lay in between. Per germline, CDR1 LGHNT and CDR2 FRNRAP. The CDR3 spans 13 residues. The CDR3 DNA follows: TGTGCTAGTGGTTTCGGGGGCACCGGGGAGCTGTTTTTT. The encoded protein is CASGFGGTGELFF.

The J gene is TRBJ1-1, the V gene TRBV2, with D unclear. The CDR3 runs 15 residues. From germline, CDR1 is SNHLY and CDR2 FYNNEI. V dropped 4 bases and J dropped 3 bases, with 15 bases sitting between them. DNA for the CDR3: TGTGCCAGCAGTGCCCAGCAACAGAGGGACACTGAAGCTTTCTTT. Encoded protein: CASSAQQQRDTEAFF.

The CDR3 coding sequence is TGCGCCAGCAGCATAAACCTCGGGACAGCGCAATTCACAGATACGCAGTATTTT. Its translation is CASSINLGTAQFTDTQYF. This chain connects TRBV5-1 to TRBJ2-3, with 7 positions matching TRBD1. V trimming: 4 bases; J trimming: 2 bases; junction bases outside the gene matches: 16. This CDR3 comprises 18 residues. Germline CDR1 is SGHRS and CDR2 is YFSETQ.

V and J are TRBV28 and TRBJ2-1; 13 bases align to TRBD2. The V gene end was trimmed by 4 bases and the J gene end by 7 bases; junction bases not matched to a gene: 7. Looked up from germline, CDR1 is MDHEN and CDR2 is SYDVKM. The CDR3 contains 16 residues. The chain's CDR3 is CASSYPGLAGRNEQFF. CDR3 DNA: TGTGCCAGCAGTTACCCGGGACTAGCGGGAAGGAATGAGCAGTTCTTC.

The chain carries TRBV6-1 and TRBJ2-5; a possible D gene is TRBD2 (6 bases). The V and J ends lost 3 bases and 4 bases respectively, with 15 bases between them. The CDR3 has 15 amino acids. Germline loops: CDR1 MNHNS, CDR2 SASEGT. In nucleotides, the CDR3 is TGTGCCAGCAGTGATATCGGGCAGGGAGGAGAGACCCAGTACTTC. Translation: CASSDIGQGGETQYF.

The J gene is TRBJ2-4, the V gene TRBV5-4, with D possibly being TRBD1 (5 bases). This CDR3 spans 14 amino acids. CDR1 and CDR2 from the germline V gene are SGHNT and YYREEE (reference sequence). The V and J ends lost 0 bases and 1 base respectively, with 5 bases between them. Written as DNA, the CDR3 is TGTGCCAGCAGCTTGGCAGGGGCCAAAAACATTCAGTACTTC. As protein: CASSLAGAKNIQYF.

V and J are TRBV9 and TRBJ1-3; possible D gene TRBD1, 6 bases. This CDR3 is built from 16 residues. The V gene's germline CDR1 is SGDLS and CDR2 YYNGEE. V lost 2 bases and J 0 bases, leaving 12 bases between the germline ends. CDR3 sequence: CASSVLDRYSGNTIYF. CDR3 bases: TGTGCCAGCAGCGTCCTAGACAGGTACTCTGGAAACACCATATATTTT. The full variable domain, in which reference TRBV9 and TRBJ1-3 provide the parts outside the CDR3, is DSGVTQTPKHLITATGQRVTLRCSPRSGDLSVYWYQQSLDQGLQFLIQYYNGEERAKGNILERFSAQQFPDLHSELNLSSLELGDSALYFCASSVLDRYSGNTIYFGEGSWLTVV.

CDR3 protein: CASTRWDRLYEQYF. The CDR3 region has the DNA TGTGCCAGCACCCGATGGGACAGATTATACGAGCAGTACTTC. The genes are TRBV5-8 and TRBJ2-7; 7 nucleotides agree with TRBD1. The CDR3 runs to 14 residues. Germline V gene data show CDR1 as SGHTS and CDR2 as YDEGEE. After removal of 6 bases from V and 4 bases from J, the junction contained 10 bases not matched to a gene.

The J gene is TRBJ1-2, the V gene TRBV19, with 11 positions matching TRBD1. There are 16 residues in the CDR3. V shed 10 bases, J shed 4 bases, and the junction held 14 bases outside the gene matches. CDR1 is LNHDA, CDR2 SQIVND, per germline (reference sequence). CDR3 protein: CATRSRDRGDLYGYTF. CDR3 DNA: TGTGCCACCAGGTCCCGGGACAGGGGGGATCTCTATGGCTACACCTTC.

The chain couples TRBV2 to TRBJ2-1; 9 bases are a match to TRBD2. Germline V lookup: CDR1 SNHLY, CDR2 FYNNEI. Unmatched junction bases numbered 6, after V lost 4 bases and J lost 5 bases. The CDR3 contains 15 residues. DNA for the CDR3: TGTGCCAGCAGTGGGCGTGCTAGCGGGGACAATGAGCAGTTCTTC. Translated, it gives CASSGRASGDNEQFF.